The 8 T cell receptor beta chains presented below share a single source sample, sequenced in a study of blood T cell repertoires in COVID-19. The table came from immunoSEQ multiplex PCR; TCRdb's copy has only in-frame clones and leaves some out. The profile covers around 150,000 clones, with 79% appearing a single time and around 8.7% taken by the ten largest. The sequencing input was peripheral blood. The origin of the receptors is a man aged 45-60 years with active or convalescent COVID-19.

The chain carries TRBV19 and TRBJ2-7; 10 bases are shared with TRBD2. This CDR3 region has 16 residues. V shed 0 bases and J 3 bases; nucleotides not matched to a gene: 5. Germline V gives CDR1 LNHDA, CDR2 SQIVND (reference sequence). CDR3 protein: CASSIDLASGSYEQYF. The CDR3 region has the DNA TGTGCCAGTAGTATAGATTTGGCTAGCGGGAGCTACGAGCAGTACTTC. Full variable domain (missing parts from reference TRBV19 and TRBJ2-7): DGGITQSPKYLFRKEGQNVTLSCEQNLNHDAMYWYRQDPGQGLRLIYYSQIVNDFQKGDIAEGYSVSREKKESFPLTVTSAQKNPTAFYLCASSIDLASGSYEQYFGPGTRLTVT.

In the case of this clone: Germline and junction disagree at one end, which may indicate a read error. The sample holds other DNA sequences that translate to the same CDR3. This chain connects TRBV10-1 to TRBJ2-5; TRBD2 aligns across 11 bases. CDR1 and CDR2 (germline): WNHNN, SYGVQD (reference sequence). The CDR3 spans 17 residues. The chain's CDR3 is CASSESIAGGPQETQYF. CDR3 coding DNA: TGCGCCAGCAGTGAGTCGATAGCGGGAGGGCCCCAAGAGACTCAGTACTTC.

The chain employs TRBV5-5 and TRBJ1-6; 7 positions match TRBD1. The germline V gene has CDR1 SGHKS and CDR2 YYEKEE (reference sequence). The CDR3 extends over 16 amino acids. Losses at the gene ends were 4 bases for V and 6 bases for J; bases not matched to a gene: 10. The CDR3 loop is CASSGRQGDVNSPLHF. CDR3 in DNA: TGTGCCAGCAGCGGCAGACAGGGTGACGTTAATTCACCCCTCCACTTT.

The chain combines TRBV24-1 with TRBJ2-5; 8 bases are a match to TRBD2. V lost 9 bases and J lost 0; bases outside the gene matches: 5. Germline values: CDR1 KGHDR, CDR2 SFDVKD. This CDR3 contains 14 residues. In DNA, the CDR3 is TGTGCCACCTCCGCGGGAGGACACCAAGAGACCCAGTACTTC. As protein: CATSAGGHQETQYF.

The chain employs TRBV7-9 and TRBJ2-1; D perhaps matches TRBD1 (5 bases). V dropped 7 bases and J dropped 8 bases, with 15 bases sitting between them. The CDR3 covers 13 residues. CDR1 is SEHNR and CDR2 is FQNEAQ in the germline V gene (reference sequence). CDR3 in DNA: TGTGCCAGCACTAAGGGGTCGTTTCATGAGCAGTTCTTC. It yields the protein CASTKGSFHEQFF.

J is TRBJ1-1 and V is TRBV5-3, with TRBD1 matching over 9 bases. TRBV5-3 is identified as an open reading frame with a role that is uncertain. V shed 10 bases, J shed 0 bases, and the junction held 10 bases outside the gene matches. The CDR3 is made up of 15 amino acids. CDR3 in DNA: TGTGCCCTAGTCGGGACAGGGATAATGAACACTGAAGCTTTCTTT. It specifies CALVGTGIMNTEAFF.

V gene TRBV7-8 combines with J gene TRBJ1-1; a weak D match, TRBD1 (5 bases). The V end was cut by 5 bases, the J end by 0 bases, with 19 bases between. The CDR3 runs to 17 residues. Germline V gene data show CDR1 as SGHVS and CDR2 as FQNEAQ. The chain's CDR3 is CASSRDSALNMNTEAFF. DNA of the CDR3: TGTGCCAGCAGCCGCGACAGTGCCCTGAACATGAACACTGAAGCTTTCTTT.

This chain uses TRBV28 with TRBJ1-3; 9 bases are a match to TRBD1. There are 14 residues in the CDR3. Trimming cost V 6 bases and J 2 bases; bases outside gene matches: 2. CDR1 and CDR2 (germline): MDHEN, SYDVKM. CDR3 loop: CASRGQGTGNTIYF. The CDR3 DNA is TGTGCCAGCAGGGGACAGGGTACTGGAAACACCATATATTTT. The full variable domain, its missing parts supplied by reference TRBV28 and TRBJ1-3, is DVKVTQSSRYLVKRTGEKVFLECVQDMDHENMFWYRQDPGLGLRLIYFSYDVKMKEKGDIPEGYSVSREKKERFSLILESASTNQTSMYLCASRGQGTGNTIYFGEGSWLTVV.